One T cell receptor (beta chain) is described in this entry. Its antigen has not been determined. Base qualities are missing; no much larger clone stands one base away. The protocol used for the library was the immunoSEQ multiplex PCR assay. TCRdb provides this immuneACCESS table in a form limited to in-frame rearrangements. Some clones are lacking; in checked studies, under half of them reflect an unresolved V gene, and why the rest are absent is not known. The sample records thousands of clones, 90% to 97% of which are singletons. Jointly, the top ten make up approximately 7.2% of the sample. The source of the sample is a study of technical replicates of blood from several donors (dated by TCRdb to about 2017). Sequences LNHDA (CDR1) and SQIVND (CDR2) are obtained from the germline V gene (reference sequence). V is cut by 3 bases and J by 3 bases, and the space between the germline ends is 13 bases. There are 15 amino acids in the CDR3, from cysteine to phenylalanine inclusive. The read is trimmed to its CDR3 DNA, 45 bases read in frame from base 1.

The rearranged segments are TRBV19 and TRBJ2-3; a tentative D match to TRBD1 spans 6 bases. This TCR was recovered from a human donor in good health. Sequenced input: PBMCs. In nucleotide form, the sequence is TGTGCCAGTAGTATCATGGGGGCTTGGACAGATACGCAGTATTTT. Translation gives CASSIMGAWTDTQYF. Reference TRBV19 and TRBJ2-3 genes cover what lies past the CDR3, so the full variable domain is DGGITQSPKYLFRKEGQNVTLSCEQNLNHDAMYWYRQDPGQGLRLIYYSQIVNDFQKGDIAEGYSVSREKKESFPLTVTSAQKNPTAFYLCASSIMGAWTDTQYFGPGTRLTVL.